Described below is a single TCR beta chain sequence and its context. The antigen is not known. This CDR3 is 17 amino acids long. Germline CDR1 is LGHNA and CDR2 is YSLEER. Trimming took 3 bases from V and 0 from J, leaving 18 bases between them. Repertoires were generated with immunoSEQ multiplex PCR, while TCRdb's copy carries only in-frame clones and drops some. This repertoire shows 150,000 to 180,000 clones, 65% to 90% found once; its top ten account for around 20%. The sample belongs to a study of cytomegalovirus exposure and HLA in healthy donors. Turning to the study itself: The roughly 120 validation repertoires used the same platform as the roughly 610 first-cohort repertoires, a later analysis reported.

Study conclusions and caveats: Reportedly, diagnosis of cytomegalovirus status by the classifier showed high specificity and sensitivity. Cytomegalovirus-associated TCR beta chains were listed, numbering around 150. In vitro testing confirmed a few CMV-associated chains as specific for CMV antigens.

The sequence was obtained from a man between 18 and 35 years old in good health and CMV-seropositive. Sequenced sample: PBMCs. V usage is TRBV4-3 and J usage is TRBJ2-7; D is perhaps TRBD1 (5 bases). The CDR3 here is CASSQATSTRDSYEQYF. CDR3 DNA sequence: TGCGCCAGCAGCCAGGCCACTTCAACCAGGGACTCCTACGAGCAGTACTTC.